The 23 T cell receptor beta chains in this list originate from one sample, sequenced in a study of STAT3 mutations in large granular lymphocyte leukemia. The assay was immunoSEQ multiplex PCR, and TCRdb's table has in-frame clones only and misses some. The sample contains about 10,000 clones, about 54% of which appear only once. Their antigens are not known. Broader study findings: Every T-cell large granular lymphocyte leukemia patient had at least one immunodominant TCR beta clonotype.

What was sequenced was peripheral blood mononuclear cells. These receptors all stem from a boy aged 5 to 17 with T-cell large granular lymphocyte leukemia. Some clones in this sample may be carry-over from other donors' samples.

The rearrangement uses TRBV29-1 and TRBJ2-1; D is unclear. This CDR3 has 13 amino acids. Trimming pared 4 bases from V and 1 base from J, leaving 8 bases between. Germline V CDR1 and CDR2: SQVTM, ANQGSEA. CDR3 sequence: CSVVPVSYNEQFF. In DNA form, the CDR3 reads TGCAGCGTTGTTCCTGTGTCCTACAATGAGCAGTTCTTC.

The chain is built from TRBV6-6 and TRBJ2-7; possibly TRBD1 or TRBD2 for D (7 bases each). The CDR3 extends over 16 amino acids. V was pared by 6 bases and J by 4 bases, with 22 bases between. Germline CDR1 and CDR2: MNHNY and SVGAGI (reference sequence). CDR3 nucleotide sequence: TGTGCCAGCAGCCTCTCGACAGGGCTGGGGGGGTACGAGCAGTACTTC. Translation gives CASSLSTGLGGYEQYF.

The chain links TRBV7-9 to TRBJ1-4, with D possibly TRBD1 on 6 matching bases. Between the trimmed V and J ends, which lost 7 bases and 6 bases, there was a span of 15 bases. Germline V gene sequence: CDR1 SEHNR, CDR2 FQNEAQ (reference sequence). There are 14 residues in the CDR3. The CDR3 protein is CASTQGTSHEKLFF. The CDR3 coding sequence is TGTGCCAGCACCCAGGGGACGTCGCATGAAAAACTGTTTTTT.

This clone was seen only a few times. The V gene is TRBV30, the J gene TRBJ1-5; D possibly corresponds to TRBD1 (6 bases). The germline gives CDR1 GTSNPN, CDR2 SVGIG (reference sequence). Trimming removed 1 base from V and 4 bases from J, with 8 bases in between. The CDR3 totals 13 residues. The DNA of the CDR3 is TGTGCCTGGAGTGGACAGGCTAATCAGCCCCAGCATTTT. This sequence encodes CAWSGQANQPQHF.

V is TRBV6-1 and J is TRBJ1-5; 7 nucleotides agree with TRBD1. Germline V gene data show CDR1 as MNHNS and CDR2 as SASEGT. With 6 bases clipped from V and 3 bases from J, the junction kept 5 bases outside the gene matches. The CDR3 spans 14 residues. The DNA of the CDR3 is TGTGCCAGCAGAAAACAGGGGTCCAATCAGCCCCAGCATTTT. Encoded protein: CASRKQGSNQPQHF.

The V and J genes are TRBV30 and TRBJ2-7; 12 bases are a match to TRBD2. The germline V gene encodes CDR1 GTSNPN and CDR2 SVGIG (reference sequence). V shed 4 bases and J 5 bases; nucleotides not matched to a gene: 12. CDR3 length: 16 amino acids. In nucleotides, the CDR3 is TGTGCCTGGAAACTAGCGGGGGGTCAGTCCGTTAACGAGCAGTACTTC. It translates to CAWKLAGGQSVNEQYF.

Only a few counts were recorded for this clone. This chain joins TRBV10-3 and TRBJ1-4; 9 nucleotides agree with TRBD1. Germline assignment: CDR1 ENHRY and CDR2 SYGVKD. This CDR3 contains 14 residues. The V and J ends lost 6 bases and 5 bases, in that order; junction bases with no gene match: 4. The CDR3 protein is CAIRAGQGNEKLFF. The CDR3 DNA reads as TGTGCCATCAGGGCGGGACAGGGAAATGAAAAACTGTTTTTT.

In its sample, this clone was seen once. V usage is TRBV25-1 and J usage is TRBJ2-6; the D is unclear. Germline CDR1 is MGHDK and CDR2 is SYGVNS. This CDR3 has 14 amino acids. The V gene lost 6 bases and the J gene lost 3 bases, with 9 bases spanning the gap. CDR3 nucleotide sequence: TGTGCCAGCAGCCCCTTTGGTGGGGCCAACGTCCTGACTTTC. Protein product: CASSPFGGANVLTF.

This chain connects TRBV7-9 to TRBJ2-1; the match to TRBD1 covers 8 bases. The CDR3 totals 14 residues. Germline CDR1 is SEHNR and CDR2 is FQNEAQ (reference sequence). The ends lost 7 bases at V and 4 bases at J; junction bases unmatched: 6. As DNA, the CDR3 is TGTGCCAGCACCGCGGACAGGGAATACAATGAGCAGTTCTTC. It translates to CASTADREYNEQFF.

V gene TRBV6-1 combines with J gene TRBJ2-7; 9 bases agree with TRBD1. V was pared by 6 bases and J by 5 bases, with 5 bases of the junction left unmatched. Germline V CDR1 and CDR2: MNHNS, SASEGT. The CDR3 covers 13 residues. CDR3 nucleotides: TGTGCCAGCAGGGGACAGGGCGGGAACGAGCAGTACTTC. Amino acids: CASRGQGGNEQYF.

The genes are TRBV6-6 and TRBJ1-1, with a weak D call TRBD1 (6 bases). The ends were cut back, 5 bases at V and 1 base at J, with 14 bases in the middle. CDR3 length: 15 amino acids. The germline V gene has CDR1 MNHNY and CDR2 SVGAGI (reference sequence). CDR3 sequence (DNA): TGTGCCAGCAGTACCCGGACAGCTACGAACACTGAAGCTTTCTTT. This sequence encodes CASSTRTATNTEAFF.

The J gene is TRBJ1-2, the V gene TRBV7-9; maybe TRBD1 (5 bases). CDR3 size: 15 residues. Trimming removed 0 bases from V and 5 bases from J, with 13 bases in between. Per the germline V gene, CDR1 is SEHNR and CDR2 is FQNEAQ (reference sequence). Here the CDR3 reads CASSLAVTTGYGYTF. DNA of the CDR3: TGTGCCAGCAGCTTAGCGGTCACAACAGGATATGGCTACACCTTC.

The chain has TRBV27 and TRBJ1-4, with D tentatively TRBD1 (5 bases). With 2 bases removed from V and 10 bases from J, the gap between germline ends came to 11 bases. This CDR3 spans 13 amino acids. Germline CDR1 and CDR2: MNHEY and SMNVEV (reference sequence). CDR3 bases: TGTGCCAGCAGTTTAGACAGCAGAGGAAAACTGTTTTTT. Its translation: CASSLDSRGKLFF.

The genes are TRBV28 and TRBJ2-7; D possibly corresponds to TRBD2 (5 bases). Looked up from germline, CDR1 is MDHEN and CDR2 is SYDVKM. The V gene lost 7 bases and the J gene lost 4 bases, with 20 bases spanning the gap. The CDR3 runs to 15 residues. The DNA of the CDR3 is TGTGCCAGCACCCCCACCTGGGAGATCGGTTACGAGCAGTACTTC. It specifies CASTPTWEIGYEQYF. Full variable domain (remainder filled in from reference TRBV28 and TRBJ2-7): DVKVTQSSRYLVKRTGEKVFLECVQDMDHENMFWYRQDPGLGLRLIYFSYDVKMKEKGDIPEGYSVSREKKERFSLILESASTNQTSMYLCASTPTWEIGYEQYFGPGTRLTVT.

V is TRBV28 and J is TRBJ2-7; D is unresolved. V shed 8 bases and J shed 5 bases, with 7 bases lying between them. The CDR3 consists of 10 residues. Looked up from germline, CDR1 is MDHEN and CDR2 is SYDVKM. CDR3 residues: CASYRHEQYF. The DNA for the CDR3 is TGTGCCAGCTACCGCCACGAGCAGTACTTC.

This clone was counted between two and nine times. The chain carries TRBV6-1 and TRBJ1-2; D perhaps matches TRBD1 (6 bases). The CDR3 has 14 amino acids. The V gene's germline CDR1 is MNHNS and CDR2 SASEGT. V lost 2 bases, J lost 6 bases, and 13 bases lay in between. The CDR3 here is CASSERGGRDGYTF. The CDR3 DNA reads as TGTGCCAGCAGTGAAAGGGGGGGGAGGGATGGCTACACCTTC.

This clone is medium-sized within its sample. The rearrangement joins TRBV5-1 to TRBJ2-1, with 14 bases lining up with TRBD2. Per germline, CDR1 SGHRS and CDR2 YFSETQ. V lost 3 bases and J lost 1; bases outside the gene matches: 6. The length of the CDR3 is 18 residues. The CDR3 DNA reads TGCGCCAGCAGCTCCGGGACTAGCGGGAGTTTTTCCTACAATGAGCAGTTCTTC. The encoded protein is CASSSGTSGSFSYNEQFF.

This clone has only one observation. V and J are TRBV7-2 and TRBJ1-5; 7 nucleotides agree with TRBD1. In germline, CDR1 is SGHTA, CDR2 FQGNSA. The V segment lost 5 bases and the J segment 4 bases; nucleotides outside the gene matches: 8. The CDR3 runs to 15 residues. The CDR3 protein is CASSTGTARNQPQHF. The CDR3 bases are TGTGCCAGCAGCACGGGGACAGCTCGTAATCAGCCCCAGCATTTT.

As regards this clone: One end of the junction fails to match germline, which may point to a read error. The rearrangement links TRBV5-1 to TRBJ1-3, with D possibly matching TRBD1 (6 bases). The CDR3 contains 15 residues. CDR1 and CDR2 from the germline V gene are SGHRS and YFSETQ. In DNA form, the CDR3 reads TGCGCCAGCAGCCAACAGGGTTCAGCTGGTAACACCATATATTTT. It yields the protein CASSQQGSAGNTIYF.

In its sample, this clone was seen a few times. This chain joins TRBV28 and TRBJ2-5; D is unresolved. From germline, CDR1 is MDHEN and CDR2 SYDVKM. With 6 bases removed from V and 7 bases from J, the gap between germline ends came to 15 bases. This CDR3 comprises 13 residues. The CDR3 DNA is TGTGCCAGCAGCCGCGACCTTGGCGGGACCCAGTACTTC. Translating it yields CASSRDLGGTQYF. Complete variable domain (other parts from reference TRBV28 and TRBJ2-5): DVKVTQSSRYLVKRTGEKVFLECVQDMDHENMFWYRQDPGLGLRLIYFSYDVKMKEKGDIPEGYSVSREKKERFSLILESASTNQTSMYLCASSRDLGGTQYFGPGTRLLVL.

The chain is built from TRBV5-1 and TRBJ2-7; TRBD2 matches 7 bases. Trimming removed 0 bases from V and 2 bases from J; junction bases left unmatched: 5. Germline V gene lookup returns CDR1 SGHRS and CDR2 YFSETQ. The length of the CDR3 is 15 residues. CDR3 region: CASSLGGSVTYEQYF. CDR3 bases: TGCGCCAGCAGCTTGGGCGGGAGTGTGACCTACGAGCAGTACTTC. The full variable domain, in which reference TRBV5-1 and TRBJ2-7 provide the parts outside the CDR3, is KAGVTQTPRYLIKTRGQQVTLSCSPISGHRSVSWYQQTPGQGLQFLFEYFSETQRNKGNFPGRFSGRQFSNSRSEMNVSTLELGDSALYLCASSLGGSVTYEQYFGPGTRLTVT.

The rearrangement joins TRBV25-1 to TRBJ1-1; no firm D call. CDR1 and CDR2 (germline): MGHDK, SYGVNS. This CDR3 region has 13 residues. V was shortened by 1 base and J by 1 base, with 4 bases between the two germline ends. CDR3 coding DNA: TGTGCCAGCAGTGAATGGGGGAACACTGAAGCTTTCTTT. Residues: CASSEWGNTEAFF.

This clone was picked up a small number of times. This chain joins TRBV30 and TRBJ2-3, with 12 bases lining up with TRBD2. The CDR3 consists of 14 residues. The germline gives CDR1 GTSNPN, CDR2 SVGIG (reference sequence). J gave up 7 bases and V 2 bases, and 4 bases lay outside the gene matches. CDR3 nucleotide sequence: TGTGCCTGGAGTAGACTAGCGGGAGCATATACGCAGTATTTT. It encodes CAWSRLAGAYTQYF.